The 22 T cell receptor beta chains presented below share a single source sample, sequenced in a study of early T cells in non-severe SARS-CoV-2 infection. MiXCR, run by TCRdb on the 5' RACE reads, gives a single entry per CDR3 protein. The data show roughly 34,000 distinct CDR3 sequences, under 7% seen once. The material was whole blood, obtained at baseline. These receptors all come from an adult who was a healthcare worker with PCR-confirmed SARS-CoV-2 infection or an uninfected control (not recorded which).

Many counts were recorded for this clonotype. The V call is TRBV19, the J call TRBJ2-5; 10 positions agree with TRBD1. There are 14 residues in the CDR3. With 5 bases clipped from V and 2 bases from J, the junction kept 2 bases outside the gene matches. Germline V lookup: CDR1 LNHDA, CDR2 SQIVND (reference sequence). This CDR3 is CASSRTGGQETQYF. Written as DNA, the CDR3 is TGTGCCAGTAGTCGGACAGGGGGGCAAGAGACCCAGTACTTC.

V is TRBV7-2 and J is TRBJ1-1, with a weak D call TRBD1 (5 bases). CDR3 length equals 12 residues. Per germline, CDR1 SGHTA and CDR2 FQGNSA. Trimming left V 2 bases short and J 6 bases short, with 7 bases between. The CDR3: CASSLFRAEAFF. CDR3 DNA sequence: TGTGCCAGCAGCTTATTCAGGGCTGAAGCTTTCTTT.

The V call is TRBV7-9, the J call TRBJ2-7; 10 nucleotides line up with TRBD2. Losses at the gene ends were 5 bases for V and 6 bases for J; bases not matched to a gene: 10. Germline CDR1 reads SEHNR; CDR2 reads FQNEAQ (reference sequence). CDR3 length equals 15 residues. The CDR3 protein is CASSLSSGSTREQYF. The CDR3 DNA reads TGTGCCAGCAGCCTATCTAGCGGGAGTACCCGCGAGCAGTACTTC.

CDR3 sequence reads: CASSQRALGYEQYF. CDR3 DNA: TGTGCCAGCAGCCAGCGGGCCCTTGGCTACGAGCAGTACTTC. The J gene is TRBJ2-7, the V gene TRBV3-1, with a possible D match to TRBD2 (5 bases). The germline V gene has CDR1 LGHDT and CDR2 YNNKEL (reference sequence). V lost 3 bases, J lost 3 bases, and 12 bases lay in between. The CDR3 is 14 residues long.

There are many counts of this clonotype. This sequence joins TRBV10-2 and TRBJ1-4, with D uncertain. The CDR3 has 13 residues. V was trimmed by 5 bases and J by 8 bases, leaving 12 bases between them. CDR1 and CDR2 (germline): WSHSY, SAAADI. This CDR3 is CASSTDWREKLFF. CDR3 DNA sequence: TGCGCCAGCAGTACTGACTGGAGGGAAAAACTGTTTTTT.

This clonotype was seen only a few times. V usage is TRBV10-1 and J usage is TRBJ2-7; perhaps TRBD2 as D (6 bases). The CDR3 sequence is 13 residues long. V was cut by 6 bases and J by 1 base, with 10 bases left in between. CDR1 and CDR2 from the germline V gene are WNHNN and SYGVQD (reference sequence). The CDR3 DNA follows: TGCGCCAGCAGCGCCGGACTATCCTACGAGCAGTACTTC. It encodes CASSAGLSYEQYF.

This clonotype showed up many times. This sequence joins TRBV4-2 and TRBJ2-7, with D possibly TRBD2 on 5 matching bases. With 0 bases removed from V and 0 bases from J, the gap between germline ends came to 9 bases. In germline, CDR1 is LGHNA, CDR2 YNFKEQ. This CDR3 comprises 15 residues. The CDR3 DNA follows: TGTGCCAGCAGCCAAGATCTCCTAGCCTCCTACGAGCAGTACTTC. The encoded protein is CASSQDLLASYEQYF.

This clonotype was detected a few times. V and J are TRBV18 and TRBJ1-2; no definite D call. Deletions cut 2 bases from V and 3 bases from J, with 10 bases between. In germline, CDR1 is KGHSH, CDR2 LQKENI. The CDR3 consists of 14 residues. The CDR3 spells CASSPERGYYGYTF. The CDR3 nucleotides read TGTGCCAGCTCACCAGAAAGAGGTTACTATGGCTACACCTTC.

The sample holds a few counts of this clonotype. The J gene is TRBJ2-1, the V gene TRBV10-3; 7 bases are shared with TRBD2. V trimming: 8 bases; J trimming: 5 bases; junction bases outside the gene matches: 6. The length of the CDR3 is 13 residues. Germline values: CDR1 ENHRY, CDR2 SYGVKD. CDR3 in DNA: TGTGCCATCCGGGAGGCCCCGAACAATGAGCAGTTCTTC. Translation: CAIREAPNNEQFF.

This clonotype was observed a handful of times. V and J are TRBV18 and TRBJ1-5; maybe TRBD1 (5 bases). The V end was cut by 10 bases, the J end by 0 bases, with 10 bases between. Per the germline V gene, CDR1 is KGHSH and CDR2 is LQKENI. The CDR3 covers 13 residues. The CDR3 DNA reads as TGTGCCACCTTCAGGGATAGCAATCAGCCCCAGCATTTT. Translation gives CATFRDSNQPQHF.

This clonotype is termed medium-sized. The chain is built from TRBV6-2 or TRBV6-3 and TRBJ1-5; TRBD1 matches at 10 bases. CDR3 length equals 15 residues. The V segment lost 5 bases and the J segment 4 bases; nucleotides outside the gene matches: 5. Germline CDR1 MNHEY, CDR2 SVGEGT. The chain's CDR3 is CASSLTGGTNQPQHF. CDR3 nucleotides: TGTGCCAGCAGTCTGACAGGGGGCACAAATCAGCCCCAGCATTTT.

This clonotype was seen a few times. The chain recombines TRBV12-3 or TRBV12-4 with TRBJ2-3, with TRBD1 identical over 9 bases. This CDR3 spans 15 amino acids. The V and J ends lost 6 bases and 1 base, in that order; junction bases with no gene match: 5. Written as DNA, the CDR3 is TGTGCCAGCAGCTGGAGGACAGGGGGCACAGATACGCAGTATTTT. It is translated as CASSWRTGGTDTQYF.

This clonotype was detected a few times. The V gene is TRBV2, the J gene TRBJ1-1; a possible D gene is TRBD1 (6 bases). V shed 7 bases and J shed 11 bases, with 20 bases lying between them. The CDR3 is 13 amino acids. Germline CDR1 is SNHLY and CDR2 is FYNNEI. This CDR3 reads CASTLEGGSRAFF. The DNA for the CDR3 is TGTGCCAGCACCTTGGAGGGGGGGTCGAGGGCTTTCTTT.

This clonotype was picked up many times. The CDR3 is CASSLTAGIASGEQFF. In nucleotides, the CDR3 is TGCGCCAGCAGCTTGACGGCAGGGATCGCTAGTGGGGAGCAGTTCTTC. The chain carries TRBV5-1 and TRBJ2-1, with a tentative D call TRBD1 (5 bases). V dropped 1 base and J dropped 10 bases, with 21 bases sitting between them. Looked up from germline, CDR1 is SGHRS and CDR2 is YFSETQ. The CDR3 runs 16 residues.

This clonotype was counted only a few times. V is TRBV19 and J is TRBJ1-1; D is unclear. The CDR3 runs 15 residues. V was trimmed by 7 bases and J by 0 bases, leaving 15 bases between them. Germline V CDR1 and CDR2: LNHDA, SQIVND (reference sequence). The chain's CDR3 is CASIKTALMNTEAFF. The CDR3 bases are TGTGCCAGTATCAAGACGGCCCTCATGAACACTGAAGCTTTCTTT.

This clonotype was recorded at least ten times. This rearrangement joins TRBV20-1 to TRBJ2-7; D is undetermined. Germline CDR1 is DFQATT and CDR2 is SNEGSKA (reference sequence). This CDR3 comprises 13 residues. V dropped 5 bases and J dropped 2 bases, with 13 bases sitting between them. CDR3 region: CSALNMAAYEQYF. CDR3 sequence (DNA): TGCAGTGCTCTCAACATGGCAGCCTACGAGCAGTACTTC.

The chain joins TRBV2 to TRBJ2-3, with D hard to call. The CDR3 is 10 amino acids. The V and J ends lost 3 bases and 7 bases respectively, with 2 bases between them. Germline-derived CDR1 and CDR2 are SNHLY and FYNNEI. CDR3 nucleotides: TGTGCCAGCAGTGATTATACGCAGTATTTT. This sequence encodes CASSDYTQYF.

This clonotype was recorded at least ten times. The chain combines TRBV9 with TRBJ2-3; D remains unclear. Germline CDR1 and CDR2: SGDLS and YYNGEE. The CDR3 length is 12 residues. V gave up 4 bases and J gave up 4 bases, with 7 bases separating them. In DNA, the CDR3 is TGTGCCAGCAGCCGTTCCGCAGATACGCAGTATTTT. This translates into CASSRSADTQYF.

This chain links TRBV6-1 with TRBJ1-1; TRBD1 agrees at 10 bases. Per the germline V gene, CDR1 is MNHNS and CDR2 is SASEGT. V lost 6 bases and J lost 4; bases outside the gene matches: 11. The CDR3 is 16 residues long. The CDR3 DNA follows: TGTGCCAGCAGCATAGGACAGGGGGGGTCAAGCACTGAAGCTTTCTTT. Translated, it gives CASSIGQGGSSTEAFF.

In this sample, this clonotype turned up a few times. The V and J genes are TRBV7-2 and TRBJ2-6; unclear D gene. The V gene lost 4 bases and the J gene lost 0 bases, with 4 bases spanning the gap. The germline CDR1 and CDR2 sequences are SGHTA and FQGNSA. The length of the CDR3 is 14 residues. CDR3 amino acids: CASSSSSGANVLTF. Written as DNA, the CDR3 is TGTGCCAGCAGCTCCAGCTCTGGGGCCAACGTCCTGACTTTC.

This clonotype appeared many times. The chain combines TRBV7-8 with TRBJ2-1; D unresolved. Germline-derived CDR1 and CDR2 are SGHVS and FQNEAQ. The CDR3 is 14 residues long. V dropped 2 bases and J dropped 7 bases, with 12 bases sitting between them. CDR3 coding DNA: TGTGCCAGCAGCTTACCAGCCCGCCGTAATGAGCAGTTCTTC. Translation: CASSLPARRNEQFF. Looking up the rest from reference TRBV7-8 and TRBJ2-1 gives the full variable domain: GAGVSQSPRYKVAKRGQDVALRCDPISGHVSLFWYQQALGQGPEFLTYFQNEAQLDKSGLPSDRFFAERPEGSVSTLKIQRTQQEDSAVYLCASSLPARRNEQFFGPGTRLTVL.

In this sample, this clonotype turned up many times. This chain links TRBV7-6 with TRBJ2-5, with D possibly TRBD2 on 6 matching bases. The CDR3 consists of 16 residues. CDR1 SGHVS and CDR2 FNYEAQ come from the germline V gene. V lost 5 bases to trimming and J lost 5 bases, with 21 bases between them. CDR3 sequence: CASSTGLNTLGETQYF. The CDR3 DNA is TGTGCCAGCAGCACGGGACTCAACACCTTGGGGGAGACCCAGTACTTC.